What follows are 12 T cell receptor beta chains derived from one specimen sequenced in a study of Ad26.COV2.S vaccination and SARS-CoV-2 variants. Some clones are missing from TCRdb's copy, which holds only in-frame ones; the method was immunoSEQ multiplex PCR. The data contain 500,000 or so clones, around 90% of them seen just once; the ten biggest clones take up around 13%. The treatment: 15 to 20 received Ad26.COV2.S at low or high dose, single or two shots; 5 received placebo; per-sample allocation not given. Sampling was performed 63 days after the first vaccine or placebo injection. Sequencing used peripheral blood, obtained in a trial of Ad26.COV2.S vaccine versus placebo. The receptors here all came from a person aged 18-65 years who received the Ad26.COV2.S COVID-19 vaccine or a placebo.

The chain combines TRBV7-9 with TRBJ2-1; D possibly corresponds to TRBD1 (6 bases). The CDR3 runs to 15 residues. Germline V gene sequence: CDR1 SEHNR, CDR2 FQNEAQ (reference sequence). V lost 6 bases, J lost 8 bases, and 20 bases lay in between. The CDR3 is CASSWAPGDYDEQFF. For the CDR3, the DNA is TGTGCCAGCAGTTGGGCACCAGGGGATTACGATGAGCAGTTCTTC.

This clone has more than one count but fewer than ten. The J gene is TRBJ2-7, the V gene TRBV2, with D perhaps TRBD1 (6 bases). V shed 5 bases and J shed 0 bases, with 14 bases lying between them. The length of the CDR3 is 15 residues. Germline values: CDR1 SNHLY, CDR2 FYNNEI. CDR3 protein: CASSYRAPISYEQYF. The CDR3 DNA reads as TGTGCCAGCAGTTACAGGGCCCCAATCTCCTACGAGCAGTACTTC.

The chain combines TRBV5-6 with TRBJ1-6; D gene uncertain. Between the trimmed V and J ends, which lost 4 bases and 6 bases, there was a span of 5 bases. The CDR3 runs to 12 residues. Germline V gene sequence: CDR1 SGHDT, CDR2 YYEEEE. CDR3 sequence: CASSRRNSPLHF. The CDR3 nucleotides are TGTGCCAGCAGCCGCCGTAATTCACCCCTCCACTTT. The entire variable domain, with the rest obtained from reference TRBV5-6 and TRBJ1-6, is as follows: DAGVTQSPTHLIKTRGQQVTLRCSPKSGHDTVSWYQQALGQGPQFIFQYYEEEERQRGNFPDRFSGHQFPNYSSELNVNALLLGDSALYLCASSRRNSPLHFGNGTRLTVT.

This sequence joins TRBV5-4 and TRBJ2-3, with D unclear. The CDR3 spans 15 residues. CDR1 and CDR2 from the germline V gene are SGHNT and YYREEE (reference sequence). Trimming took 0 bases from V and 2 from J, leaving 10 bases between them. The CDR3 sequence: CASSLAVYTTDTQYF. CDR3 nucleotide sequence: TGTGCCAGCAGCTTGGCAGTCTACACCACAGATACGCAGTATTTT.

The chain is built from TRBV27 and TRBJ2-2; 12 bases are shared with TRBD2. Trimming at V came to 1 base and at J to 5 bases, leaving 5 bases not matched to a gene. CDR3 length: 17 amino acids. CDR1 is MNHEY and CDR2 is SMNVEV in the germline V gene (reference sequence). The CDR3 nucleotides are TGTGCCAGCAGTTTATATCTAGCGGGAGGGAGAACCGGGGAGCTGTTTTTT. This translates into CASSLYLAGGRTGELFF.

The chain has TRBV6-2 or TRBV6-3 and TRBJ1-5; TRBD1 aligns across 8 bases. Germline V lookup: CDR1 MNHEY, CDR2 SVGEGT. The CDR3 runs to 13 residues. V lost 6 bases to trimming and J lost 6 bases; unmatched junction nucleotides: 4. CDR3 DNA sequence: TGTGCCAGCAGCCTAGACAGGGGTCAGCCCCAGCATTTT. Encoded protein: CASSLDRGQPQHF.

This rearrangement joins TRBV6-4 to TRBJ2-7; D is perhaps TRBD2 (5 bases). Deletions cut 9 bases from V and 3 bases from J, with 15 bases between. The CDR3 is 13 residues long. Germline values: CDR1 MRHNA, CDR2 SNTAGT. The DNA for the CDR3 is TGTGCCAGGAAGATCGGGGTATACTACGAGCAGTACTTC. Translating gives CARKIGVYYEQYF.

This chain links TRBV6-5 with TRBJ2-5; maybe TRBD1 (5 bases). The germline CDR1 and CDR2 sequences are MNHEY and SVGAGI. The germline V and J ends were trimmed by 6 bases and 4 bases, with 15 bases remaining between them. The CDR3 contains 14 residues. As DNA, the CDR3 is TGTGCCAGCAGGACTCTTGGGGCTAGAGAGACCCAGTACTTC. Translating gives CASRTLGARETQYF.

The chain links TRBV19 to TRBJ2-1; the D call may be TRBD1 or TRBD2 (6 bases each). CDR3 length: 15 residues. The ends were cut back, 6 bases at V and 4 bases at J, with 16 bases in the middle. Germline CDR1 LNHDA, CDR2 SQIVND (reference sequence). The CDR3, as DNA: TGTGCCAGTAGAATAAGGGGGGCAGGGTACAATGAGCAGTTCTTC. Translating it yields CASRIRGAGYNEQFF.

The gene calls are TRBV10-3 and TRBJ1-6; D call uncertain. Germline assignment: CDR1 ENHRY and CDR2 SYGVKD. Between the trimmed V and J ends, which lost 3 bases and 13 bases, there was a span of 13 bases. The CDR3 has 13 residues. In DNA, the CDR3 is TGTGCCATCAGTGACGGGCCCAGCCCTCCCCTCCACTTT. It translates to CAISDGPSPPLHF.

This chain joins TRBV28 and TRBJ1-4; a weak D match, TRBD1 (5 bases). V was trimmed by 8 bases and J by 9 bases, leaving 16 bases between them. The CDR3 contains 13 residues. In germline, CDR1 is MDHEN, CDR2 SYDVKM. The CDR3 DNA sequence: TGTGCCAGCCTTGCGGGGGGTTTTAAAAAACTGTTTTTT. Protein product: CASLAGGFKKLFF.

J is TRBJ2-7 and V is TRBV2; 12 positions match TRBD1. This CDR3 is built from 15 residues. CDR1 and CDR2 from the germline V gene are SNHLY and FYNNEI. J gave up 9 bases and V 0 bases, and 6 bases lay outside the gene matches. In DNA form, the CDR3 reads TGTGCCAGCAGTGAAGCGGGACAGGGGGCGGTGGTGCAGTACTTC. This encodes CASSEAGQGAVVQYF.